Below, one TCR beta chain is given with its context. What it binds is unknown. The source of the sample is a study of shared clonotypes between healthy human individuals. When replicate PCRs were run on sorted subsets, they used approximately 210 ng DNA, about 30,000 T cell genomes. The protocol was immunoSEQ multiplex PCR, while the TCRdb copy is restricted to in-frame clones and leaves out a portion. The table shows approximately 640,000 clones, with 80% to 95% occurring only once. Findings and caveats of the study: Estimated richness was generally greater in naive than memory subsets. Since donors were few, the genetic and exposure-history diversity represented was limited.

CD45RO+ cells plus CCR7-negative CD45RA+ TemRA cells formed CD8 memory. The source of this sequence is a man aged 18 to 29 in good health. Some clones in this sample may be carry-over from other donors' samples. Sequenced input: memory CD8+ T cells from PBMCs. The subset denotes: CD45RO+ cells pooled with CCR7-negative TemRA cells.

CDR3 loop: CASSQDGGVGNEQFF. CDR3 DNA: TGTGCCAGCAGCCAAGATGGCGGGGTCGGCAATGAGCAGTTCTTC. The V gene is TRBV4-2, the J gene TRBJ2-1, with D possibly TRBD2 on 6 matching bases. Trimming took off 0 bases at V and 6 bases at J, with 12 bases between the two ends. The length of the CDR3 is 15 residues. In germline, CDR1 is LGHNA, CDR2 YNFKEQ.